These T cell receptor beta chains were read from a single sample in a study of graft-versus-host responses after intestinal transplantation. This table comes from immunoSEQ multiplex PCR, and its TCRdb copy is limited to in-frame clones, with some not included. The profile shows around 15,000 clones, about two thirds of them singletons. Specimen: ileum tissue, collected around 95 weeks after intestinal transplantation. The receptors were gathered from a human patient who received an intestinal transplant, so some T cells may come from the graft donor. Each CDR3 is given without its conserved first and last residue.

V gene,CDR3 protein
TRBV9,ASSPSGRNNEQF
TRBV4-3,ASSQGTETEAF
TRBV4-3,ASSQGTGGYGYT
TRBV30,AWRSRLASTDTQY
TRBV27,ASSGGASSNQPQH
TRBV29-1,SVDRGSIQY
TRBV2,ASSPGGTEAF
TRBV10-3,AIKPGQAIEAF
TRBV11-2,ASRPPTGHEQY
TRBV5-8,ASSSWDRGDQPQH
TRBV5-1,ASSLGQGARFGEAF
TRBV19,ASSMTLNTEAF
TRBV7-2,ASSLGTAPDTQY
TRBV29-1,SVGPSGIGETQY
TRBV27,ASSFLHTAGVVEQF
TRBV5-1,ASSLVPGAGQPQH
TRBV7-2,ASSLGLAGGLQETQY
TRBV19,ASRTGLEAF
TRBV29-1,SLQDRGTEAF
TRBV21-1,ASSPGQVGGYT
TRBV10-3,AISVDRVGDEKLF
TRBV12-5,ASGFPGLAANTGELF
TRBV4-3,ASSQEIGGNYGYT
TRBV2,ASKPARDRDPRGYTDTQY
TRBV21-1,ASRHGNWGTGGFGNTEAF
TRBV7-9,ASSLTGAKAQY
TRBV6-5,ASSYEREEAQY
TRBV7-2,ASSPSGGDWVWDEQF
TRBV2,ASRAYGQGAYEQY
TRBV11-2,ASRRVTGVHARELF
TRBV5-8,ASSLVRAEQY
TRBV19,ASSIGYRGNSEQY
TRBV10-3,AIGTQQGNEAF
TRBV6-1,ASKRGSGANVLT
TRBV7-9,ASSLSHAGGSYEQY
TRBV5-1,ASSRTSGGSAYEQY
TRBV19,ASSPRQSSYNSPLH
TRBV6-6,ASSYPGTGGNTIY
TRBV7-8,ASGRGQALTHPNVYSNQPQH
TRBV30,AWEPGQGARYEQY
TRBV11-2,ASSLPPGLGTDTQY
TRBV19,ASSIGLAGGNEQF
TRBV25-1,ASSDTTGVWNNSPLH
TRBV4-1,ASSQVNGAISGNEQF
TRBV6-5,ASSYAAAAGETQY
TRBV4-1,ASSHIAGGLGETQY
TRBV19,ASSVQGAGEQY
TRBV5-6,ASSLDSLNTEAF
TRBV4-1,ASSQGTGRISYNEQF
TRBV4-3,ASSQERVFGASGGAYNEQF
TRBV9,ASSVSFSVAETQY
TRBV5-4,ASSVAGQPNYGYT
TRBV7-2,ASRSPGSYGYT
TRBV10-3,ALSARGDTEAF
TRBV30,AWSVPLGRGTSGANVLT
TRBV5-1,ASSPRPPQETQY
TRBV7-2,ASMEGDTQY
TRBV5-1,ASSPGGGFDEQY
TRBV7-9,ASSRVASGLSSTDTQY